The present T cell receptor beta chain was sequenced within a study of CD8 T cells in Susac syndrome. Study-level background: Sequenced Susac syndrome patients included over 5 with active disease and about 8 who were in remission.

CDR1 is MGHRA, CDR2 YSYEKL, per germline. The CDR3 consists of 16 residues. The ends were cut back, 1 base at V and 0 bases at J, with 13 bases in the middle. It was with random hexamers that roughly 0.45 to 1 ug RNA was reverse transcribed. Amplification of TCR beta CDR3 spanned 54 Vbeta and 13 Jbeta via immunoSEQ multiplex PCR. Using its own MiXCR run on the immunoSEQ multiplex PCR reads, TCRdb lists one record per CDR3 protein. The sample shows 150,000 to 200,000 distinct CDR3 sequences, 95% of them seen only once. The T cells that were sequenced for TCR beta were CD8+ and CD4+ cells from blood. The chain employs TRBV4-1 and TRBJ2-7; D is perhaps TRBD1 (7 bases). Sequencing was carried out using CD8+ T cells from PBMCs. The receptor's source is a human donor with Susac syndrome. CDR3 amino acids: CASSQVGRDSSYEQYF. The CDR3 coding sequence is TGCGCCAGCAGCCAAGTTGGGCGGGACAGCTCCTACGAGCAGTACTTC.